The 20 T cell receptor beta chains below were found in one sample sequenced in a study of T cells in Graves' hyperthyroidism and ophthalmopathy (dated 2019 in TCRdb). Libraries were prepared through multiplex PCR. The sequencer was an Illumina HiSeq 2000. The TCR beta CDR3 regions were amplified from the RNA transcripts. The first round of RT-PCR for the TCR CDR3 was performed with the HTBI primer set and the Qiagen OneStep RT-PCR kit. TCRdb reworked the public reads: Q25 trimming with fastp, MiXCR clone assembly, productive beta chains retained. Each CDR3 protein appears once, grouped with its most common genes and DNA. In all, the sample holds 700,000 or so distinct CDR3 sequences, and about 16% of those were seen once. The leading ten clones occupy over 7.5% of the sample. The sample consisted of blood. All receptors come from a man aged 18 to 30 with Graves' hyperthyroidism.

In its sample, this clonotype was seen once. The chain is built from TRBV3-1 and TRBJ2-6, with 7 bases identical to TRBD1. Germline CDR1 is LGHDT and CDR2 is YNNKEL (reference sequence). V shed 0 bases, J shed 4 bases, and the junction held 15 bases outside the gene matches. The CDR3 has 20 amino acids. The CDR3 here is CASSQDMRGPPVGGANVLTF. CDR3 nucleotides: TGTGCCAGCAGCCAAGATATGAGGGGGCCCCCTGTTGGAGGGGCCAACGTCCTGACTTTC.

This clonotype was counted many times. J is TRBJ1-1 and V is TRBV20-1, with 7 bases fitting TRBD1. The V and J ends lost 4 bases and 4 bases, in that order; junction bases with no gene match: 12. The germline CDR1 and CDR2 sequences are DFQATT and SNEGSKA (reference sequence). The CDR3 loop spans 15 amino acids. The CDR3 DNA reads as TGCAGTGCTATGGGGGAGGGGGCTTTCGTCACTGAAGCTTTCTTT. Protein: CSAMGEGAFVTEAFF.

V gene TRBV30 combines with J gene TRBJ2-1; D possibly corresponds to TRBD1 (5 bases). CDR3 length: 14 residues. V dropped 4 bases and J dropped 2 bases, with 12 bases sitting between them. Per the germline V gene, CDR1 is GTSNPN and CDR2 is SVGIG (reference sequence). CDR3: CAWNQGFPYNEQFF. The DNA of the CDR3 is TGTGCCTGGAATCAGGGATTCCCCTACAATGAGCAGTTCTTC. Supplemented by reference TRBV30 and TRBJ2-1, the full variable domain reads SQTIHQWPATLVQPVGSPLSLECTVEGTSNPNLYWYRQAAGRGLQLLFYSVGIGQISSEVPQNLSASRPQDRQFILSSKKLLLSDSGFYLCAWNQGFPYNEQFFGPGTRLTVL.

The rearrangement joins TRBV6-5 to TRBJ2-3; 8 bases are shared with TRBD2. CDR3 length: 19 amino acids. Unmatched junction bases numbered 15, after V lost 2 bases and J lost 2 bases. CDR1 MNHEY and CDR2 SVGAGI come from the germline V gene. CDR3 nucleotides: TGTGCCAGCAGTTACGCGACGCGATGTACTAGCGGTTCCACAGATACGCAGTATTTT. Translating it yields CASSYATRCTSGSTDTQYF.

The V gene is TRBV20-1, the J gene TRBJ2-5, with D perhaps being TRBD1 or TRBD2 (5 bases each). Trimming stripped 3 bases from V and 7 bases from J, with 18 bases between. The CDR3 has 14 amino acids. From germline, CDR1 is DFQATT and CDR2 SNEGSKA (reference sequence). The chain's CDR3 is CSASPRVYEGTQYF. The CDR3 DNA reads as TGCAGTGCTAGCCCCAGGGTTTATGAGGGGACCCAGTACTTC.

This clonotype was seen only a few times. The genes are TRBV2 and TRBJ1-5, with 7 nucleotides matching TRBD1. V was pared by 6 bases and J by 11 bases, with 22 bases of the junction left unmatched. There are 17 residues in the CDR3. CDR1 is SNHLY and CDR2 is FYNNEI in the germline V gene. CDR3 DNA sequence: TGTGCCAGCAGCGGTCCCTCGGACAGCGGTAGCAGGGGGGCCCAGCATTTT. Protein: CASSGPSDSGSRGAQHF.

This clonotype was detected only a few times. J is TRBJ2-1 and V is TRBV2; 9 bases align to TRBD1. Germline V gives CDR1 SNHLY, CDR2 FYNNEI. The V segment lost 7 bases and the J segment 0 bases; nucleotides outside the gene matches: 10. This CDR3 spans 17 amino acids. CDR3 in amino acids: CASNPGQGRGSYNEQFF. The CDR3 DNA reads TGTGCCAGCAACCCGGGACAGGGTCGGGGCTCCTACAATGAGCAGTTCTTC. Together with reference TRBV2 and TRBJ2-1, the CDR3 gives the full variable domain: EPEVTQTPSHQVTQMGQEVILRCVPISNHLYFYWYRQILGQKVEFLVSFYNNEISEKSEIFDDQFSVERPDGSNFTLKIRSTKLEDSAMYFCASNPGQGRGSYNEQFFGPGTRLTVL.

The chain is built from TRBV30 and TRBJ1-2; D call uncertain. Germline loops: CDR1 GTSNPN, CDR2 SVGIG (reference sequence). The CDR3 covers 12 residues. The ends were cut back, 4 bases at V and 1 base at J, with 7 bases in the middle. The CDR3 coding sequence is TGTGCCTGGAAAACTCGTAACTATGGCTACACCTTC. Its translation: CAWKTRNYGYTF.

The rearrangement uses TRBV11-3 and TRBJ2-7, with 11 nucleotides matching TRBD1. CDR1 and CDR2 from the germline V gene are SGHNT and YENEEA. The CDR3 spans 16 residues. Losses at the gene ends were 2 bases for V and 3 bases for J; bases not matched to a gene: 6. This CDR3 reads CASSLRGTGGYYEQYF. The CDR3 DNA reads TGTGCCAGCAGCTTACGGGGGACAGGGGGGTACTACGAGCAGTACTTC.

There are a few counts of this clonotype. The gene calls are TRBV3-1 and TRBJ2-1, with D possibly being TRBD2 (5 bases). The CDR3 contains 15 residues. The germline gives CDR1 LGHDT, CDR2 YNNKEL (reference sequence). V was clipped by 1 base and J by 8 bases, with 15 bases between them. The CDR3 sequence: CASSQGRTKAHEQFF. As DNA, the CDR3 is TGTGCCAGCAGCCAAGGGAGGACCAAGGCCCATGAGCAGTTCTTC.

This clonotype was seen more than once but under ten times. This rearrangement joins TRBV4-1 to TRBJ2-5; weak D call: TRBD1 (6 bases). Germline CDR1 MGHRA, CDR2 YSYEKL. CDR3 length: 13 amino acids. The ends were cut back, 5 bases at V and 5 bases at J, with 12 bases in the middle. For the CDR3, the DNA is TGCGCCAGCAGCAAACGACAGGAGGAGACCCAGTACTTC. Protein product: CASSKRQEETQYF.

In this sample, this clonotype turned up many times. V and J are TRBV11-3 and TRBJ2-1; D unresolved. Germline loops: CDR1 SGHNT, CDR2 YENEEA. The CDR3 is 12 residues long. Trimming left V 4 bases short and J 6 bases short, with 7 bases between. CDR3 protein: CASSSYVNEQFF. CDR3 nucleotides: TGTGCCAGCAGCTCCTACGTCAATGAGCAGTTCTTC.

The CDR3, as DNA: TGTGCCAGCAGCTTGGCGCTGGAGGGCACCGGGGAGCTGTTTTTT. It yields the protein CASSLALEGTGELFF. This rearrangement joins TRBV5-4 to TRBJ2-2; perhaps TRBD2 as D (6 bases). The CDR3 covers 15 residues. Germline assignment: CDR1 SGHNT and CDR2 YYREEE (reference sequence). The ends were cut back, 0 bases at V and 4 bases at J, with 10 bases in the middle.

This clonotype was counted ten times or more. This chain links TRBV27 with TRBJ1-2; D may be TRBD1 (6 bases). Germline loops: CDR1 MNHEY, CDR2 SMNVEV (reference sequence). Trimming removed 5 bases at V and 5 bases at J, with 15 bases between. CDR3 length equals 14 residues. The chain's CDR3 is CASSPTGGPYGYTF. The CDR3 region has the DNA TGTGCCAGCAGTCCCACGGGGGGCCCTTATGGCTACACCTTC.

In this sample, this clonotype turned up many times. This chain's CDR3 is CATYHNTEAFF. The CDR3 bases are TGTGCCACCTACCACAACACTGAAGCTTTCTTT. V and J are TRBV7-8 and TRBJ1-1; D gene unclear. The CDR3 contains 11 residues. CDR1 SGHVS and CDR2 FQNEAQ come from the germline V gene. V was cut by 10 bases and J by 2 bases, with 8 bases left in between.

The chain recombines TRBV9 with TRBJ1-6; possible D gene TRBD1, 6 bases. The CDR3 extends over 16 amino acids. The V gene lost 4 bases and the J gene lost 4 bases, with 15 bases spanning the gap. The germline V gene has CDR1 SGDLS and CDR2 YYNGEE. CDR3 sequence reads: CASSTTTGDYNSPLHF. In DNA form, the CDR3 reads TGTGCCAGCAGCACCACGACAGGAGATTATAATTCACCCCTCCACTTT. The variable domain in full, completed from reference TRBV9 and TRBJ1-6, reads DSGVTQTPKHLITATGQRVTLRCSPRSGDLSVYWYQQSLDQGLQFLIQYYNGEERAKGNILERFSAQQFPDLHSELNLSSLELGDSALYFCASSTTTGDYNSPLHFGNGTRLTVT.

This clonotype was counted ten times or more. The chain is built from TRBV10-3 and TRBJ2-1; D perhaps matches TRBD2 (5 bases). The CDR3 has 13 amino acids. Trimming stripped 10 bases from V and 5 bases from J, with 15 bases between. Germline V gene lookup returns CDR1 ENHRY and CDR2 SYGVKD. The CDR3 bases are TGTGCCACATCGCGAGCGGAAGACAATGAGCAGTTCTTC. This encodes CATSRAEDNEQFF.

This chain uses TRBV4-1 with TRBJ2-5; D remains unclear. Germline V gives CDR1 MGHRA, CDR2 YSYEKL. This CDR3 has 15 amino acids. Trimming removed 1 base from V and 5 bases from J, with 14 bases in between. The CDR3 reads CASSQGLVRRETQYF. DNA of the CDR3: TGCGCCAGCAGCCAAGGGCTGGTCCGCAGGGAGACCCAGTACTTC.

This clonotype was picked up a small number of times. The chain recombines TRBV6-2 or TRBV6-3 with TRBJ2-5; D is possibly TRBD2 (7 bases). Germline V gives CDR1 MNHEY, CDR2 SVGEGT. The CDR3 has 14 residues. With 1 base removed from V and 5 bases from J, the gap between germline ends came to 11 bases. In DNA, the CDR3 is TGTGCCAGCAGTTACTGGGGGGGCGCGGAGACCCAGTACTTC. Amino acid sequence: CASSYWGGAETQYF.

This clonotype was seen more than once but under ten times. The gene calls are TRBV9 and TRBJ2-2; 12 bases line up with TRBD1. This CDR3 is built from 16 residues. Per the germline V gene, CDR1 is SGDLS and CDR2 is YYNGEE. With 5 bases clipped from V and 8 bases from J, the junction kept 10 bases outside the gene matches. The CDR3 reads CASSDLRDRGRGELFF. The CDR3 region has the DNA TGTGCCAGCAGTGACCTCCGGGACAGGGGGCGTGGGGAGCTGTTTTTT.